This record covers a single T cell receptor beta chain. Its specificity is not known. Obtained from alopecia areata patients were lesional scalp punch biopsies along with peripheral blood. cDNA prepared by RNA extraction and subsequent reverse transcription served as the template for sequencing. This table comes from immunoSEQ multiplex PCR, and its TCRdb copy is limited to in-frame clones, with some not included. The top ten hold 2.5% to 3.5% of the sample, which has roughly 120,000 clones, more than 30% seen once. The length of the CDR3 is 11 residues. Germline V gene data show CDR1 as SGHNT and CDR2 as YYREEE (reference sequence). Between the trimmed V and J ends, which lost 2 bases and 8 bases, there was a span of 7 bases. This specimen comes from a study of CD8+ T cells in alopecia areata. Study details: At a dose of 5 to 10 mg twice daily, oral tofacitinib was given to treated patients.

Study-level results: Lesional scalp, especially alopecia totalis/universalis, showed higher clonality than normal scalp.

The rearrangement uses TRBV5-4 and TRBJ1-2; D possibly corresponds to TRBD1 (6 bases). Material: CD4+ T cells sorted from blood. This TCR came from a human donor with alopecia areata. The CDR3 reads CASSFDRGYTF. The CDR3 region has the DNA TGTGCCAGCAGCTTCGACAGGGGCTACACCTTC.